The 32 T cell receptor beta chains reported below all come from one sample, sequenced in a study of blood T cell repertoires in COVID-19. Method: immunoSEQ multiplex PCR; TCRdb's copy keeps in-frame clones and lacks some. Here the sample spans more than 45,000 clones, around 79% being singletons. The sample was peripheral blood. Every receptor here comes from a human donor in a cohort sampled during active COVID-19.

The rearrangement uses TRBV5-6 and TRBJ2-7; 11 nucleotides align to TRBD2. In germline, CDR1 is SGHDT, CDR2 YYEEEE. The CDR3 spans 15 residues. With V trimmed by 4 bases and J by 4 bases, 7 bases remained unmatched. In DNA form, the CDR3 reads TGTGCCAGCAGCCCCCGACTAGCGGGAAGGTACGAGCAGTACTTC. Its protein product is CASSPRLAGRYEQYF.

CDR3 sequence: CASSPPRLAGGRIRIDHYNEQFF. The DNA of the CDR3 is TGTGCCAGCTCACCACCAAGACTAGCGGGGGGCCGTATCAGAATAGACCACTACAATGAGCAGTTCTTC. The chain carries TRBV18 and TRBJ2-1; the match to TRBD2 covers 13 bases. Germline values: CDR1 KGHSH, CDR2 LQKENI. The CDR3 extends over 23 amino acids. The J segment lost 3 bases and the V segment lost 0 bases, leaving 20 bases of the junction unmatched. The variable domain in full, with the rest retrieved from reference TRBV18 and TRBJ2-1, is NAGVMQNPRHLVRRRGQEARLRCSPMKGHSHVYWYRQLPEEGLKFMVYLQKENIIDESGMPKERFSAEFPKEGPSILRIQQVVRGDSAAYFCASSPPRLAGGRIRIDHYNEQFFGPGTRLTVL.

The chain couples TRBV27 to TRBJ2-7; TRBD2 matches at 9 bases. V shed 0 bases and J 4 bases; nucleotides not matched to a gene: 13. The germline V gene encodes CDR1 MNHEY and CDR2 SMNVEV (reference sequence). There are 18 residues in the CDR3. The CDR3 here is CASSLSGWASGVDYEQYF. For the CDR3, the DNA is TGTGCCAGCAGTTTATCGGGGTGGGCTAGCGGGGTCGATTACGAGCAGTACTTC.

The V call is TRBV4-2, the J call TRBJ2-3; TRBD2 agrees at 8 bases. The germline V gene has CDR1 LGHNA and CDR2 YNFKEQ. The trim removed 3 bases at V and 6 bases at J, leaving 11 bases unmatched. CDR3 length: 16 residues. Here the CDR3 reads CASSQALSGDWDTQYF. In nucleotides, the CDR3 is TGTGCCAGCAGCCAGGCCCTTAGCGGGGACTGGGATACGCAGTATTTT.

The chain employs TRBV7-9 and TRBJ1-1; unclear D gene. The CDR3 has 13 residues. Trimming took off 5 bases at V and 2 bases at J, with 9 bases between the two ends. The germline gives CDR1 SEHNR, CDR2 FQNEAQ (reference sequence). CDR3 in DNA: TGTGCCAGCAGCCCCCCTATTAACACTGAAGCTTTCTTT. Translation: CASSPPINTEAFF.

The chain combines TRBV29-1 with TRBJ1-2, with TRBD1 matching over 8 bases. CDR3 length: 15 residues. The germline CDR1 and CDR2 sequences are SQVTM and ANQGSEA. Unmatched junction bases numbered 12, after V lost 4 bases and J lost 5 bases. The CDR3 DNA sequence: TGCAGCGTTGGACTGCCGGGACAGGACCCTTATGGCTACACCTTC. Amino acid sequence: CSVGLPGQDPYGYTF. Full variable domain (remainder filled in from reference TRBV29-1 and TRBJ1-2): SAVISQKPSRDICQRGTSLTIQCQVDSQVTMMFWYRQQPGQSLTLIATANQGSEATYESGFVIDKFPISRPNLTFSTLTVSNMSPEDSSIYLCSVGLPGQDPYGYTFGSGTRLTVV.

DNA for the CDR3: TGTGCCAGCAGCCGGGACAGGGGCTACGAGCAGTACTTC. The encoded protein is CASSRDRGYEQYF. This chain links TRBV5-4 with TRBJ2-7; 10 nucleotides align to TRBD1. V lost 4 bases and J lost 3; bases outside the gene matches: 1. Per germline, CDR1 SGHNT and CDR2 YYREEE (reference sequence). The CDR3 loop spans 13 amino acids. The variable domain in full, completed from reference TRBV5-4 and TRBJ2-7, reads ETGVTQSPTHLIKTRGQQVTLRCSSQSGHNTVSWYQQALGQGPQFIFQYYREEENGRGNFPPRFSGLQFPNYSSELNVNALELDDSALYLCASSRDRGYEQYFGPGTRLTVT.

This clone was seen only a few times. The chain carries TRBV3-1 (or the pseudogene TRBV3-2) and TRBJ1-6; D gene uncertain. CDR3 length equals 15 residues. V dropped 3 bases and J dropped 7 bases, with 13 bases sitting between them. Germline V gene sequence: CDR1 LGHDT, CDR2 YNNKEL (reference sequence). The CDR3 DNA sequence: TGTGCCAGCAGCCATCAATCACTTATGAATTCACCCCTCCACTTT. Translation: CASSHQSLMNSPLHF.

In this sample, this clone turned up once. The chain is built from TRBV6-6 and TRBJ1-1, with 9 bases identical to TRBD1. The CDR3 runs 13 residues. Germline trimming cut 4 bases from V and 4 bases from J; bases unmatched to any gene: 1. The germline V gene encodes CDR1 MNHNY and CDR2 SVGAGI (reference sequence). DNA for the CDR3: TGTGCCAGCAGTTCGGACAGGGGCACTGAAGCTTTCTTT. Encoded protein: CASSSDRGTEAFF.

The chain recombines TRBV10-3 with TRBJ2-7; 7 positions agree with TRBD2. This CDR3 has 13 residues. V shed 10 bases and J 0 bases; nucleotides not matched to a gene: 6. Germline V gives CDR1 ENHRY, CDR2 SYGVKD. The CDR3 region is CATSGAASYEQYF. CDR3 coding DNA: TGTGCCACGAGCGGGGCTGCCTCCTACGAGCAGTACTTC.

The chain couples TRBV5-1 to TRBJ2-7; 7 nucleotides line up with TRBD2. There are 12 residues in the CDR3. The V gene's germline CDR1 is SGHRS and CDR2 YFSETQ. V trimming: 4 bases; J trimming: 6 bases; junction bases outside the gene matches: 4. CDR3 nucleotide sequence: TGCGCCAGCAGCCTGGGGGGGGTCGAGCAGTACTTC. Translation: CASSLGGVEQYF.

The rearrangement links TRBV19 to TRBJ1-1; TRBD1 aligns across 8 bases. Germline V gene sequence: CDR1 LNHDA, CDR2 SQIVND (reference sequence). V lost 3 bases and J lost 4; bases outside the gene matches: 7. The CDR3 has 15 amino acids. The CDR3 reads CASSMSRGHGTEAFF. CDR3 sequence (DNA): TGTGCCAGTAGTATGTCCAGGGGGCATGGCACTGAAGCTTTCTTT.

This clone was seen a handful of times. This rearrangement joins TRBV5-6 to TRBJ1-6; 8 bases align to TRBD1. In germline, CDR1 is SGHDT, CDR2 YYEEEE. V gave up 1 base and J gave up 10 bases; unmatched junction bases: 4. This CDR3 is 14 amino acids long. CDR3 in DNA: TGTGCCAGCAGCTTGCAGGGGGCAGGATCACCCCTCCACTTT. Its translation is CASSLQGAGSPLHF.

The J gene is TRBJ2-7, the V gene TRBV30; D perhaps matches TRBD2 (5 bases). CDR1 and CDR2 (germline): GTSNPN, SVGIG (reference sequence). The CDR3 runs to 14 residues. V lost 1 base and J lost 4, with 14 bases in between. The CDR3 loop reads CAWSGVASRYEQYF. CDR3 coding DNA: TGTGCCTGGAGTGGAGTAGCGTCTAGGTACGAGCAGTACTTC. The full variable domain, with the rest looked up from reference TRBV30 and TRBJ2-7, is SQTIHQWPATLVQPVGSPLSLECTVEGTSNPNLYWYRQAAGRGLQLLFYSVGIGQISSEVPQNLSASRPQDRQFILSSKKLLLSDSGFYLCAWSGVASRYEQYFGPGTRLTVT.

This chain links TRBV27 with TRBJ2-7; no reliable D call. CDR3 size: 17 residues. V was pared by 4 bases and J by 2 bases, with 21 bases between. Germline loops: CDR1 MNHEY, CDR2 SMNVEV (reference sequence). The CDR3 sequence is CASSSGLGRVETYEQYF. The CDR3 bases are TGTGCCAGCAGTTCGGGTCTCGGTAGAGTGGAGACCTACGAGCAGTACTTC.

The chain combines TRBV6-5 with TRBJ2-7; weak D call: TRBD1 (6 bases). Germline values: CDR1 MNHEY, CDR2 SVGAGI. The ends were cut back, 2 bases at V and 6 bases at J, with 11 bases in the middle. The CDR3 consists of 13 residues. This chain's CDR3 is CASSYDRNSEQYF. As DNA, the CDR3 is TGTGCCAGCAGTTACGACAGGAACAGCGAGCAGTACTTC.

The table lists this clone with a count of one. J is TRBJ2-4 and V is TRBV28, with TRBD2 as a possible D gene (6 bases). V was cut by 3 bases and J by 4 bases, with 16 bases left in between. The germline V gene has CDR1 MDHEN and CDR2 SYDVKM. CDR3 length: 16 amino acids. CDR3 coding DNA: TGTGCCAGCAGTTTTTCGGAGGGCGGGCGTAAAAACATTCAGTACTTC. Translation gives CASSFSEGGRKNIQYF.

This clone was seen more than once but under ten times. This sequence joins TRBV28 and TRBJ1-5, with 8 bases lining up with TRBD1. The germline V gene has CDR1 MDHEN and CDR2 SYDVKM. Losses at the gene ends were 5 bases for V and 8 bases for J; bases not matched to a gene: 8. This CDR3 is built from 14 residues. The CDR3 DNA reads TGTGCCAGCAGTGCAGGGGGCGGGTTGGAGCCCCAGCATTTT. Its translation: CASSAGGGLEPQHF. Combining the CDR3 with reference TRBV28 and TRBJ1-5 gives the whole variable domain DVKVTQSSRYLVKRTGEKVFLECVQDMDHENMFWYRQDPGLGLRLIYFSYDVKMKEKGDIPEGYSVSREKKERFSLILESASTNQTSMYLCASSAGGGLEPQHFGDGTRLSIL.

The chain links TRBV6-2 or TRBV6-3 to TRBJ2-1; 11 bases are a match to TRBD2. This CDR3 comprises 18 residues. Germline values: CDR1 MNHEY, CDR2 SVGEGT. Germline trimming cut 0 bases from V and 8 bases from J; bases unmatched to any gene: 12. The CDR3 DNA follows: TGTGCCAGCAGTTACTCCGGTAGCGGGAGGGCCGGTGCGCATGAGCAGTTCTTC. Translated: CASSYSGSGRAGAHEQFF.

The rearrangement links TRBV7-6 to TRBJ2-3; 8 bases are a match to TRBD2. CDR3 length: 16 amino acids. Germline V CDR1 and CDR2: SGHVS, FNYEAQ. The V gene end was trimmed by 2 bases and the J gene end by 8 bases; junction bases not matched to a gene: 12. The CDR3 protein is CASSLKIAGRTGTQYF. The CDR3 DNA follows: TGTGCCAGCAGCTTAAAAATAGCGGGGCGAACGGGTACGCAGTATTTT.

This chain connects TRBV24-1 to TRBJ2-7; D possibly corresponds to TRBD2 (5 bases). CDR3 length: 12 amino acids. The V end lost 6 bases, the J end lost 8 bases, and 13 bases lay between the germline ends. The germline V gene encodes CDR1 KGHDR and CDR2 SFDVKD. The CDR3 DNA reads as TGTGCCACCAGTCCCGGACTCGCTAAGCAGTACTTC. This codes for CATSPGLAKQYF.

The CDR3 nucleotides read TGTGCCAGCAGCGTAGCGAGAGGTACCTATGAGCAGTTCTTC. It encodes CASSVARGTYEQFF. V is TRBV9 and J is TRBJ2-1; D is unresolved. In germline, CDR1 is SGDLS, CDR2 YYNGEE. V lost 0 bases and J lost 8, with 12 bases in between. This CDR3 has 14 amino acids.

The V gene is TRBV5-8, the J gene TRBJ2-7, with TRBD1 as a possible D gene (7 bases). The V and J ends lost 5 bases and 3 bases respectively, with 12 bases between them. Germline V CDR1 and CDR2: SGHTS, YDEGEE. There are 13 residues in the CDR3. This CDR3 is CASRGGQYYEQYF. The CDR3 DNA reads TGTGCCAGCAGGGGGGGACAGTACTACGAGCAGTACTTC.

This chain connects TRBV9 to TRBJ1-4, with TRBD1 as a possible D gene (6 bases). Trimming cost V 4 bases and J 3 bases, with 13 bases left between them. The CDR3 is 15 amino acids. The germline gives CDR1 SGDLS, CDR2 YYNGEE. As DNA, the CDR3 is TGTGCCAGCAGCCCAGGGGCTTGGGCTAATGAAAAACTGTTTTTT. Amino acids: CASSPGAWANEKLFF.

The chain recombines TRBV5-6 with TRBJ2-3, with D perhaps TRBD2 (5 bases). The CDR3 contains 15 residues. Trimming took 1 base from V and 2 from J, leaving 11 bases between them. Germline V CDR1 and CDR2: SGHDT, YYEEEE. The CDR3 DNA reads as TGTGCCAGCAGCTTGTCGGACTGGTACACAGATACGCAGTATTTT. This encodes CASSLSDWYTDTQYF.

The chain is built from TRBV5-1 and TRBJ2-7; weak D call: TRBD2 (7 bases). V shed 4 bases and J shed 0 bases, with 17 bases lying between them. The CDR3 is made up of 16 amino acids. The germline V gene has CDR1 SGHRS and CDR2 YFSETQ. CDR3 coding DNA: TGCGCCAGCAGCCCTCGGGGGGACATGAGCTCCTACGAGCAGTACTTC. Amino acids: CASSPRGDMSSYEQYF.

The V gene is TRBV27, the J gene TRBJ1-2, with 9 bases lining up with TRBD1. CDR3 length: 16 residues. Losses at the gene ends were 6 bases for V and 5 bases for J; bases not matched to a gene: 13. Germline values: CDR1 MNHEY, CDR2 SMNVEV (reference sequence). CDR3: CASSLGMGTGQYGYTF. The CDR3 coding sequence is TGTGCCAGCAGCCTCGGGATGGGGACAGGGCAGTATGGCTACACCTTC.

The CDR3 DNA reads as TGTGCCAGCAGAGAACGCCCTAGCGGCCTCTCCTACGAGCAGTACTTC. Its translation: CASRERPSGLSYEQYF. The chain uses TRBV6-1 and TRBJ2-7; TRBD2 matches 7 bases. The germline gives CDR1 MNHNS, CDR2 SASEGT. V trimming: 6 bases; J trimming: 0 bases; junction bases outside the gene matches: 11. The CDR3 contains 16 residues.

This chain uses TRBV7-2 with TRBJ2-7, with TRBD2 identical over 9 bases. V gave up 5 bases and J gave up 0 bases; unmatched junction bases: 5. The CDR3 is 15 residues long. The germline gives CDR1 SGHTA, CDR2 FQGNSA. The CDR3 loop reads CASSPILAGSYEQYF. CDR3 in DNA: TGTGCCAGCAGCCCCATACTAGCGGGCTCCTACGAGCAGTACTTC.

The rearrangement links TRBV6-5 to TRBJ1-4; no clear D gene. Per germline, CDR1 MNHEY and CDR2 SVGAGI. V was shortened by 6 bases and J by 6 bases, with 14 bases between the two germline ends. The CDR3 loop spans 14 amino acids. CDR3 sequence: CASSRVATDEKLFF. The CDR3, as DNA: TGTGCCAGCAGCCGGGTCGCGACCGATGAAAAACTGTTTTTT.

The chain is built from TRBV29-1 and TRBJ1-1, with TRBD1 as a possible D gene (6 bases). V gave up 3 bases and J gave up 0 bases, with 11 bases separating them. Germline V CDR1 and CDR2: SQVTM, ANQGSEA. The CDR3 is 14 residues long. CDR3 loop: CSVDPQGMNTEAFF. The CDR3 DNA reads as TGCAGCGTTGACCCCCAGGGGATGAACACTGAAGCTTTCTTT.

This clone appeared a few times. The rearrangement links TRBV11-2 to TRBJ2-7; no clear D gene. The germline CDR1 and CDR2 sequences are SGHAT and FQNNGV. The V gene lost 7 bases and the J gene lost 0 bases, with 13 bases spanning the gap. CDR3 size: 14 residues. This CDR3 is CASNQKRVSYEQYF. CDR3 sequence (DNA): TGTGCCAGCAACCAAAAGCGCGTCTCCTACGAGCAGTACTTC.